Each of the 26 T cell receptor beta chains below was sequenced from the same sample in a study of cytomegalovirus exposure and HLA in healthy donors. The protocol was immunoSEQ multiplex PCR, while the TCRdb copy is restricted to in-frame clones and leaves out a portion. The sample includes hundreds of thousands of clones, approximately 84% of them seen just once. Sequencing was performed on PBMCs. The receptors derive from a woman under 40 in good health and CMV-seropositive.

This clone was detected a few times. The chain is built from TRBV11-3 and TRBJ2-1; 7 positions match TRBD2. The CDR3 loop spans 16 amino acids. V lost 3 bases and J lost 10; bases outside the gene matches: 15. Germline V lookup: CDR1 SGHNT, CDR2 YENEEA. The CDR3 DNA reads TGTGCCAGCAGCTTGGAGGGAGGGACTGCCCGGAGCGAGCAGTTCTTC. It specifies CASSLEGGTARSEQFF.

The rearrangement uses TRBV2 and TRBJ2-7, with 9 bases aligning to TRBD2. This CDR3 is built from 16 residues. Per germline, CDR1 SNHLY and CDR2 FYNNEI. The trim removed 4 bases at V and 5 bases at J, leaving 12 bases unmatched. In DNA form, the CDR3 reads TGTGCCAGCAGTGCTCCTAGCGGGACATCGGCCGACGAGCAGTACTTC. Translating gives CASSAPSGTSADEQYF. Using reference TRBV2 and TRBJ2-7 for the parts outside the CDR3, the full variable domain is EPEVTQTPSHQVTQMGQEVILRCVPISNHLYFYWYRQILGQKVEFLVSFYNNEISEKSEIFDDQFSVERPDGSNFTLKIRSTKLEDSAMYFCASSAPSGTSADEQYFGPGTRLTVT.

The chain is built from TRBV7-6 and TRBJ2-1, with 9 bases identical to TRBD2. The CDR3 runs to 15 residues. Unmatched junction bases numbered 5, after V lost 5 bases and J lost 3 bases. Germline CDR1 reads SGHVS; CDR2 reads FNYEAQ. The CDR3 DNA follows: TGTGCCAGCAGCCCGACTAGCGGAAGCTACAATGAGCAGTTCTTC. Translating it yields CASSPTSGSYNEQFF. The entire variable domain, with the rest obtained from reference TRBV7-6 and TRBJ2-1, is as follows: GAGVSQSPRYKVTKRGQDVALRCDPISGHVSLYWYRQALGQGPEFLTYFNYEAQQDKSGLPNDRFSAERPEGSISTLTIQRTEQRDSAMYRCASSPTSGSYNEQFFGPGTRLTVL.

This sequence joins TRBV10-1 and TRBJ2-5, with D possibly being TRBD2 (7 bases). V was pared by 9 bases and J by 5 bases, with 19 bases between. The germline V gene encodes CDR1 WNHNN and CDR2 SYGVQD (reference sequence). This CDR3 spans 14 amino acids. The CDR3 bases are TGCGCCAGAGGACAGCCCCGGGGGGATGAGACCCAGTACTTC. It specifies CARGQPRGDETQYF.

The chain uses TRBV18 and TRBJ2-7, with 8 nucleotides matching TRBD2. V lost 1 base, J lost 2 bases, and 4 bases stayed unmatched. The CDR3 totals 15 residues. Looked up from germline, CDR1 is KGHSH and CDR2 is LQKENI. CDR3 DNA sequence: TGTGCCAGCTCACCACGGACTAGCAGAACCTACGAGCAGTACTTC. This sequence encodes CASSPRTSRTYEQYF.

The gene calls are TRBV10-3 and TRBJ1-5; perhaps TRBD1 as D (5 bases). The CDR3 contains 17 residues. Between the trimmed V and J ends, which lost 0 bases and 1 base, there was a span of 13 bases. In germline, CDR1 is ENHRY, CDR2 SYGVKD. DNA for the CDR3: TGTGCCATCAGTGAGTCGGGGGGAGTGGGAAGCAATCAGCCCCAGCATTTT. Protein product: CAISESGGVGSNQPQHF.

This clone was recorded only once. The chain combines TRBV27 with TRBJ2-3, with 14 bases fitting TRBD2. The trim removed 5 bases at V and 9 bases at J, leaving 13 bases unmatched. The CDR3 spans 17 residues. Looked up from germline, CDR1 is MNHEY and CDR2 is SMNVEV (reference sequence). CDR3 sequence (DNA): TGTGCCAGCAGTGTACGACTAGCGGGAGGGCCCGAGGTAACGCAGTATTTT. It translates to CASSVRLAGGPEVTQYF.

The CDR3 reads CASSLLWEGQRAYEQYF. The CDR3 DNA reads as TGTGCCAGCAGTTTATTGTGGGAGGGCCAGAGGGCCTACGAGCAGTACTTC. The chain employs TRBV27 and TRBJ2-7, with TRBD2 matching 7 bases. This CDR3 has 17 residues. The J segment lost 2 bases and the V segment lost 1 base, leaving 11 bases of the junction unmatched. Per the germline V gene, CDR1 is MNHEY and CDR2 is SMNVEV (reference sequence).

CDR3 DNA: TGTGCCAGCAAAGGGAGTCGGCTTGAAGCTTTCTTT. The encoded protein is CASKGSRLEAFF. The chain is built from TRBV21-1 and TRBJ1-1. TRBV21-1 is flagged as a pseudogene. The CDR3 loop spans 12 amino acids.

The chain recombines TRBV27 with TRBJ1-3; D is unclear. The CDR3 runs to 15 residues. The V gene lost 2 bases and the J gene lost 0 bases, with 8 bases spanning the gap. CDR1 MNHEY and CDR2 SMNVEV come from the germline V gene (reference sequence). CDR3 amino acids: CASSLRSPSGNTIYF. The CDR3 coding sequence is TGTGCCAGCAGTTTAAGAAGCCCCTCTGGAAACACCATATATTTT.

V usage is TRBV29-1 and J usage is TRBJ2-5; 8 bases map to TRBD2. CDR1 and CDR2 from the germline V gene are SQVTM and ANQGSEA. J lost 1 base, V lost 6 bases, and 1 base had no gene match. CDR3 length: 12 amino acids. CDR3 bases: TGCAGCGTCGCGGGAGGCCAAGAGACCCAGTACTTC. Residues: CSVAGGQETQYF.

V gene TRBV5-6 combines with J gene TRBJ2-7; 8 positions match TRBD1. The CDR3 is 16 amino acids. CDR1 and CDR2 (germline): SGHDT, YYEEEE. The junction had 15 bases not matched to a gene; V was cut back by 4 bases and J by 6 bases. The CDR3 protein is CASSPRGTGPPFEQYF. DNA for the CDR3: TGTGCCAGCAGCCCACGGGGGACAGGACCACCTTTCGAGCAGTACTTC.

Here the CDR3 reads CASSQLAGPAVYNEQFF. In nucleotides, the CDR3 is TGCGCCAGCAGCCAACTAGCGGGCCCAGCGGTCTACAATGAGCAGTTCTTC. The rearrangement links TRBV4-1 to TRBJ2-1; TRBD2 matches at 8 bases. The germline V gene has CDR1 MGHRA and CDR2 YSYEKL. Germline trimming cut 2 bases from V and 3 bases from J; bases unmatched to any gene: 9. There are 17 residues in the CDR3.

The genes are TRBV6-1 and TRBJ2-1; 10 nucleotides line up with TRBD2. The CDR3 loop spans 15 amino acids. V shed 6 bases and J 5 bases; nucleotides not matched to a gene: 7. The germline CDR1 and CDR2 sequences are MNHNS and SASEGT. In DNA, the CDR3 is TGTGCCAGCAGGAAGGGACTAGCGAAAGACAATGAGCAGTTCTTC. Its translation is CASRKGLAKDNEQFF.

Details on this clone: A junction end diverges from the germline sequence, so it may reflect a read error. This rearrangement joins TRBV7-7 to TRBJ2-6, with D possibly TRBD1 on 5 matching bases. This CDR3 has 17 amino acids. The V gene's germline CDR1 is SSHAT and CDR2 FNYEAQ (reference sequence). The CDR3 loop reads CASSTWPPGNGANVLTF. CDR3 sequence (DNA): TGTGCTAGCAGCACCTGGCCCCCAGGGAATGGGGCCAACGTCCTGACTTTC.

V and J are TRBV25-1 and TRBJ2-3; 10 bases agree with TRBD1. The germline gives CDR1 MGHDK, CDR2 SYGVNS. The CDR3 sequence is 17 residues long. After removal of 0 bases from V and 7 bases from J, the junction contained 10 bases not matched to a gene. The chain's CDR3 is CASSEYGGQGLGYTQYF. CDR3 nucleotides: TGTGCCAGCAGTGAATACGGGGGACAGGGGTTAGGATATACGCAGTATTTT.

This chain links TRBV4-2 with TRBJ2-3; possible D gene TRBD2, 5 bases. Deletions cut 0 bases from V and 2 bases from J, with 15 bases between. The germline CDR1 and CDR2 sequences are LGHNA and YNFKEQ. There are 17 residues in the CDR3. CDR3 nucleotide sequence: TGTGCCAGCAGCCAAGAGACGCGGGTAGGAGCCACAGATACGCAGTATTTT. Amino acid sequence: CASSQETRVGATDTQYF.

The rearrangement uses TRBV6-6 and TRBJ2-1, with 12 bases matching TRBD2. The junction had 4 bases not matched to a gene; V was cut back by 6 bases and J by 7 bases. The length of the CDR3 is 14 residues. CDR1 is MNHNY, CDR2 SVGAGI, per germline (reference sequence). The CDR3 coding sequence is TGTGCCAGCAGCGGGACTAGCGGGTATAATGAGCAGTTCTTC. Protein: CASSGTSGYNEQFF.

The chain couples TRBV30 to TRBJ1-2; D may be TRBD1 (5 bases). The V end lost 1 base, the J end lost 8 bases, and 17 bases lay between the germline ends. The germline V gene has CDR1 GTSNPN and CDR2 SVGIG (reference sequence). CDR3 length: 14 amino acids. The CDR3 nucleotides read TGTGCCTGGAGTGAGGGGCAGTTGGGTAGGGGCTACACCTTC. Protein product: CAWSEGQLGRGYTF.

The chain couples TRBV5-6 to TRBJ2-1; a possible D gene is TRBD1 (6 bases). The CDR3 sequence is 15 residues long. Germline-derived CDR1 and CDR2 are SGHDT and YYEEEE. The V gene lost 3 bases and the J gene lost 1 base, with 11 bases spanning the gap. The CDR3 region has the DNA TGTGCCAGCAGCTATATAGACAGGTCCTACAATGAGCAGTTCTTC. Translation: CASSYIDRSYNEQFF.

The chain is built from TRBV7-2 and TRBJ2-3; D call uncertain. The CDR3 contains 13 residues. Per germline, CDR1 SGHTA and CDR2 FQGNSA. The V gene lost 5 bases and the J gene lost 6 bases, with 12 bases spanning the gap. DNA for the CDR3: TGTGCCAGCAGCGGATCCCCCGGGGATACGCAGTATTTT. This gives the protein CASSGSPGDTQYF.

The chain uses TRBV27 and TRBJ2-1; TRBD2 matches 11 bases. The germline gives CDR1 MNHEY, CDR2 SMNVEV (reference sequence). There are 15 residues in the CDR3. V lost 4 bases and J lost 7; bases outside the gene matches: 6. The CDR3 reads CASSSLAGGGNEQFF. CDR3 bases: TGTGCCAGCAGTTCCCTAGCGGGAGGTGGTAATGAGCAGTTCTTC.

The rearrangement joins TRBV5-1 to TRBJ2-2; TRBD2 is a possible D gene (5 bases). V lost 4 bases to trimming and J lost 6 bases, with 19 bases between them. This CDR3 spans 16 amino acids. Germline CDR1 SGHRS, CDR2 YFSETQ. CDR3 sequence reads: CASSGSAGGRAGELFF. The CDR3, as DNA: TGCGCCAGCAGCGGTTCGGCGGGTGGTAGAGCCGGGGAGCTGTTTTTT.

The chain joins TRBV2 to TRBJ1-1; D not resolved. V was shortened by 4 bases and J by 0 bases, with 21 bases between the two germline ends. This CDR3 spans 18 amino acids. Germline V gene sequence: CDR1 SNHLY, CDR2 FYNNEI. This CDR3 is CASSGRNGEGIMNTEAFF. As DNA, the CDR3 is TGTGCCAGCAGTGGACGGAATGGGGAGGGAATAATGAACACTGAAGCTTTCTTT.

The chain joins TRBV18 to TRBJ1-4; weak D call: TRBD1 (5 bases). Trimming left V 4 bases short and J 0 bases short, with 12 bases between. CDR1 is KGHSH and CDR2 is LQKENI in the germline V gene. This CDR3 comprises 16 residues. This chain's CDR3 is CASSRQPTSTNEKLFF. CDR3 in DNA: TGTGCCAGCTCACGACAGCCGACCTCAACTAATGAAAAACTGTTTTTT. Supplemented by reference TRBV18 and TRBJ1-4, the full variable domain reads NAGVMQNPRHLVRRRGQEARLRCSPMKGHSHVYWYRQLPEEGLKFMVYLQKENIIDESGMPKERFSAEFPKEGPSILRIQQVVRGDSAAYFCASSRQPTSTNEKLFFGSGTQLSVL.

The J gene is TRBJ2-7, the V gene TRBV23-1, with a weak D call TRBD1 (6 bases). TRBV23-1 falls under the ORF class, with uncertain function. The CDR3 length is 16 residues. V was trimmed by 4 bases and J by 1 base, leaving 17 bases between them. In nucleotides, the CDR3 is TGCGCCAGCAGTCCTGACCGGACAGAGAATTCCTACGAGCAGTACTTC. This encodes CASSPDRTENSYEQYF.